These T cell receptor beta chains were read from a single sample in a study of T cell changes during pregnancy in multiple sclerosis. Profiling relied on immunoSEQ multiplex PCR, and the TCRdb table lists in-frame clones only, not all of them. The repertoire holds some 77,000 clones, with 90% to 95% as singletons. The source was peripheral blood, collected after pregnancy. The receptors stem from a female donor in good health, enrolled as a control in a pregnancy study. Each CDR3 is given with its conserved first and last residue. D genes are given only for firm matches. Expanded clones are given a class, and other clones once, few, many or no size at all.

J: TRBJ1-1; D: -; V: TRBV5-1; size: -; DNA: TGCGCCAGCAGCTTGAGTACAGTTGGGAACACTGAAGCTTTCTTT; CDR3: CASSLSTVGNTEAFF
J: TRBJ1-1; D: TRBD1; V: TRBV9; size: -; DNA: TGTGCCAGCAGCGTAGGGACAGGGGGCGCCTCAACTGAAGCTTTCTTT; CDR3: CASSVGTGGASTEAFF
J: TRBJ1-5; D: -; V: TRBV19; size: -; DNA: TGTGCCAGTAGCCTGGGGGGGAGGCATCAGCCCCAGCATTTT; CDR3: CASSLGGRHQPQHF
J: TRBJ2-1; D: TRBD2; V: TRBV28; size: -; DNA: TGTGCCAGCAGTCTGTCAGCGGGGGTATACAATGAGCAGTTCTTC; CDR3: CASSLSAGVYNEQFF
J: TRBJ2-3; D: -; V: TRBV10-2; size: -; DNA: TGCGCCAGCAGCCAGACAGGTAGCACAGATACGCAGTATTTT; CDR3: CASSQTGSTDTQYF
J: TRBJ2-1; D: TRBD2; V: TRBV7-8; size: -; DNA: TGTGCCAGCAGCTTAGGGACTAGCGGGGCGAGCGGGTTCTTC; CDR3: CASSLGTSGASGFF
J: TRBJ2-7; D: -; V: TRBV6-5; size: -; DNA: TGTGCCAGCAGTTCCACTAGTTTCGAGCAGTACTTC; CDR3: CASSSTSFEQYF
J: TRBJ2-6; D: -; V: TRBV19; size: -; DNA: TGTGCCAGCCTTAAGCGACACAGGGACTCTGGGGCCAACGTCCTGACTTTC; CDR3: CASLKRHRDSGANVLTF
J: TRBJ1-2; D: -; V: TRBV19; size: -; DNA: TGTGCCAGTAGTATGGTGGCAGGCATCGATGGCTACACCTTC; CDR3: CASSMVAGIDGYTF
J: TRBJ2-1; D: TRBD2; V: TRBV6-4; size: -; DNA: TGTGCCAGCAGTGCCGGGCTAGCGGGCCACAATGAGCAGTTCTTC; CDR3: CASSAGLAGHNEQFF
J: TRBJ1-2; D: -; V: TRBV29-1; size: -; DNA: TGCAGCGTTGTTGGAGATCTCACCCTTAACTATGGCTACACCTTC; CDR3: CSVVGDLTLNYGYTF
J: TRBJ1-2; D: TRBD1; V: TRBV5-1; size: -; DNA: TGCGCCAGCAGCTTGAGGGACAGGGGTGACTACACCTTC; CDR3: CASSLRDRGDYTF
J: TRBJ2-5; D: -; V: TRBV19; size: -; DNA: TGTGCCAGTAGTCTAAGACAGTCCGCGGAGACCCAGTACTTC; CDR3: CASSLRQSAETQYF
J: TRBJ2-3; D: TRBD1; V: TRBV11-3; size: -; DNA: TGTGCCGCGACAGGGGTTTGTCGCACAGATACGCAGTATTTT; CDR3: CAATGVCRTDTQYF
J: TRBJ2-7; D: -; V: TRBV28; size: -; DNA: TGTGCCAGCACCCCCGCTCACGGGGAGACCTACGAGCAGTACTTC; CDR3: CASTPAHGETYEQYF
J: TRBJ1-6; D: -; V: TRBV6-5; size: -; DNA: TGTGCCAGCAGTTTGACCGGGGGGGATTCACCCCTCCACTTT; CDR3: CASSLTGGDSPLHF
J: TRBJ2-7; D: -; V: TRBV27; size: -; DNA: TGTGCCAGCAGTCCGACCGGGGGTCCCACCTCCTACGAGCAGTACTTC; CDR3: CASSPTGGPTSYEQYF
J: TRBJ1-2; D: TRBD1; V: TRBV18; size: -; DNA: TGTGCCAGCTCACCAACGGCAGGGGGTGAAGGCTACACCTTC; CDR3: CASSPTAGGEGYTF
J: TRBJ1-1; D: -; V: TRBV5-1; size: -; DNA: TGCGCCAGCAGCTTGGGATACTTGAACACTGAAGCTTTCTTT; CDR3: CASSLGYLNTEAFF
J: TRBJ2-3; D: -; V: TRBV5-5; size: once; DNA: TGTGCCAGCAGCTATGTGACATACCCGCGTCTAGATACGCAGTATTTT; CDR3: CASSYVTYPRLDTQYF
J: TRBJ1-4; D: TRBD1; V: TRBV28; size: -; DNA: TGTGCCAGCAGTTTACGGGGACAGGGGATTGAAAAACTGTTTTTT; CDR3: CASSLRGQGIEKLFF
J: TRBJ2-3; D: -; V: TRBV7-2; size: -; DNA: TGTGCCAGCAGCTTAATCGGGACTCCCCCTTGGGATACGCAGTATTTT; CDR3: CASSLIGTPPWDTQYF
J: TRBJ2-5; D: TRBD2; V: TRBV11-2; size: few; DNA: TGTGCCAGCAGTCGCACTAGCGGCAAAGAGACCCAGTACTTC; CDR3: CASSRTSGKETQYF
J: TRBJ2-1; D: -; V: TRBV18; size: -; DNA: TGTGCCAGCTCACCAGCACGGGACTCATACAATGAGCAGTTCTTC; CDR3: CASSPARDSYNEQFF
J: TRBJ2-1; D: TRBD2; V: TRBV6-1; size: -; DNA: TGTGCCAGCAGTGTCAAGCGGGGGGGCTTTGAGCAGTTCTTC; CDR3: CASSVKRGGFEQFF
J: TRBJ2-5; D: TRBD2; V: TRBV10-1; size: -; DNA: TGCGCCAGCAGTGATTCTAGCGGGACAGAGACCCAGTACTTC; CDR3: CASSDSSGTETQYF
J: TRBJ2-1; D: TRBD2; V: TRBV28; size: -; DNA: TGTGCCAGCAGTCTGGGGACTAGCGTAAACAATGAGCAGTTCTTC; CDR3: CASSLGTSVNNEQFF
J: TRBJ2-5; D: -; V: TRBV5-6; size: -; DNA: TGTGCCAGCAGCTTGTTCAGTACGGGAGCTGGGACCCAGTACTTC; CDR3: CASSLFSTGAGTQYF
J: TRBJ2-1; D: TRBD2; V: TRBV7-8; size: -; DNA: TGTGCCAGCAGCGGGAGGACTAGCGGGAACGATGAGCAGTTCTTC; CDR3: CASSGRTSGNDEQFF
J: TRBJ1-1; D: -; V: TRBV19; size: -; DNA: TGTGCCAGTTTCGTCGGCCAGGGTAGATGGGACACTGAAGCTTTCTTT; CDR3: CASFVGQGRWDTEAFF
J: TRBJ1-4; D: -; V: TRBV9; size: -; DNA: TGTGCCAGCAGCGTGAGCGGACTAAATGAAAAACTGTTTTTT; CDR3: CASSVSGLNEKLFF
J: TRBJ2-2; D: -; V: TRBV4-1; size: -; DNA: TGCGCCAGCAGCCAAGCCGAGGGATGGCGGGGCGGGGAGCTGTTTTTT; CDR3: CASSQAEGWRGGELFF
J: TRBJ2-5; D: -; V: TRBV4-2; size: -; DNA: TGTGCCAGCAGCCAAGATCTGGGGCCAACCGGTGGGGAGACCCAGTACTTC; CDR3: CASSQDLGPTGGETQYF
J: TRBJ2-3; D: -; V: TRBV29-1; size: -; DNA: TGCAGCGTTGGGGCAGGGGGCACAGATACGCAGTATTTT; CDR3: CSVGAGGTDTQYF
J: TRBJ2-3; D: -; V: TRBV21-1; size: once; DNA: TGTGCCAGCGTTGGGAGACAGGGGGTCACAGATACGCAGTATTTT; CDR3: CASVGRQGVTDTQYF
J: TRBJ2-5; D: -; V: TRBV7-8; size: once; DNA: TGTGCCAGCAGCTTAGGAGACAGCCACGGTCAGACCCAGTACTTC; CDR3: CASSLGDSHGQTQYF
J: TRBJ2-7; D: TRBD2; V: TRBV19; size: -; DNA: TGTGCCAGTAGCATGCGGGGGTTCGAACGGCAGTACTTC; CDR3: CASSMRGFERQYF
J: TRBJ2-7; D: -; V: TRBV27; size: -; DNA: TGTGCCAGCAGTTTAGGCGGGATTAGGTACGAGCAGTACTTC; CDR3: CASSLGGIRYEQYF
J: TRBJ2-3; D: TRBD2; V: TRBV30; size: -; DNA: TGTGCCTGGAGAGCAGCGGGGGGATTAGATACGCAGTATTTT; CDR3: CAWRAAGGLDTQYF
J: TRBJ2-3; D: TRBD2; V: TRBV9; size: once; DNA: TGTGCCAGCAGCAACCTGGGACTAGCGGGCCGAGAGGCGCAGTATTTT; CDR3: CASSNLGLAGREAQYF
J: TRBJ1-5; D: -; V: TRBV15; size: -; DNA: TGTGCCACCAGCCCGGAGTCAAATAGCAATCAGCCCCAGCATTTT; CDR3: CATSPESNSNQPQHF
J: TRBJ1-1; D: TRBD1; V: TRBV28; size: -; DNA: TGTGCCAGCAGTCCTTACAGGGGGCAAGGACCTGAAGCTTTCTTT; CDR3: CASSPYRGQGPEAFF
J: TRBJ2-7; D: -; V: TRBV6-1; size: -; DNA: TGTGCCAGCAGTGATCGGTGGGCATCCTACGAGCAGTACTTC; CDR3: CASSDRWASYEQYF
J: TRBJ2-5; D: TRBD2; V: TRBV5-4; size: -; DNA: TGTGCCAGCAGCATCTCCGGGACTAGCCAGACCCAGTACTTC; CDR3: CASSISGTSQTQYF
J: TRBJ2-7; D: TRBD2; V: TRBV7-2; size: -; DNA: TGTGCCAGCAGCTATAGCGGGAGGGTCTACGAGCAGTACTTC; CDR3: CASSYSGRVYEQYF
J: TRBJ2-7; D: TRBD2; V: TRBV27; size: -; DNA: TGTGCCAGCAGCAGGACTAGCGACTACGAGCAGTACTTC; CDR3: CASSRTSDYEQYF
J: TRBJ1-3; D: TRBD1; V: TRBV10-3; size: -; DNA: TGTGCCATCAGTAAACCAGGGGGGTCTGGAAACACCATATATTTT; CDR3: CAISKPGGSGNTIYF
J: TRBJ2-1; D: TRBD2; V: TRBV9; size: -; DNA: TGTGCCAGCAGCGTAGGGACTAGCGGGGTCTATGAGCAGTTCTTC; CDR3: CASSVGTSGVYEQFF
J: TRBJ2-7; D: TRBD1; V: TRBV5-6; size: -; DNA: TGTGCCAGCAGCCCATACGACAGGGCCTACGAGCAGTACTTC; CDR3: CASSPYDRAYEQYF
J: TRBJ2-3; D: -; V: TRBV2; size: -; DNA: TGTGCCAGCAGTGAAAGGGGGTGGCTAGCGGATAGCACAGATACGCAGTATTTT; CDR3: CASSERGWLADSTDTQYF
J: TRBJ1-5; D: -; V: TRBV27; size: -; DNA: TGTGCCAGCAGTCCCAGGTTCCGTCGAGATCAGCCCCAGCATTTT; CDR3: CASSPRFRRDQPQHF